These 5 T cell receptor beta chains came from one sample sequenced in a study of breast tumors, draining lymph nodes, adjacent tissues. Axillary draining lymph nodes of breast cancer patients supplied the node samples. TCRdb re-called the multiplex PCR reads with MiXCR, one entry per CDR3 protein. The data hold 270,000 or so distinct CDR3 sequences, with under 35% observed a single time. Sequencing used axillary lymph node tissue. The receptors were gathered from a female donor with breast cancer. Some clones in this sample may be carry-over from other donors' samples.

This clonotype was picked up many times. The gene calls are TRBV7-8 and TRBJ2-5; D is possibly TRBD1 (6 bases). V dropped 1 base and J dropped 5 bases, with 14 bases sitting between them. The CDR3 runs to 15 residues. Germline CDR1 SGHVS, CDR2 FQNEAQ. CDR3 region: CASSLGLGQGETQYF. CDR3 DNA sequence: TGTGCCAGCAGCTTAGGACTGGGGCAGGGGGAGACCCAGTACTTC.

Ten or more counts support this clonotype. V is TRBV7-2 and J is TRBJ2-7, with TRBD2 identical over 7 bases. The V gene end was trimmed by 6 bases and the J gene end by 0 bases; junction bases not matched to a gene: 8. This CDR3 is 15 amino acids long. The germline V gene encodes CDR1 SGHTA and CDR2 FQGNSA. This chain's CDR3 is CASSHSSGPSYEQYF. CDR3 DNA: TGTGCCAGCAGTCATAGTAGCGGGCCCTCCTACGAGCAGTACTTC.

V usage is TRBV7-9 and J usage is TRBJ2-1, with TRBD2 identical over 7 bases. V shed 5 bases, J shed 6 bases, and the junction held 16 bases outside the gene matches. CDR3 size: 17 residues. Germline V lookup: CDR1 SEHNR, CDR2 FQNEAQ (reference sequence). The CDR3 nucleotides are TGTGCCAGCAGCCCCAGGACTAGTCCCTACCTCACCAATGAGCAGTTCTTC. Amino acid sequence: CASSPRTSPYLTNEQFF.

This clonotype was observed a handful of times. The chain joins TRBV6-1 to TRBJ1-5, with no clear D. CDR3 size: 16 residues. V was pared by 2 bases and J by 0 bases, with 11 bases between. In germline, CDR1 is MNHNS, CDR2 SASEGT. CDR3 in amino acids: CASSEPGSYSNQPQHF. DNA for the CDR3: TGTGCCAGCAGTGAACCGGGCAGCTATAGCAATCAGCCCCAGCATTTT.

The chain links TRBV30 to TRBJ2-7; D might be TRBD1 (5 bases). Germline assignment: CDR1 GTSNPN and CDR2 SVGIG (reference sequence). CDR3 length: 11 amino acids. Trimming left V 7 bases short and J 7 bases short, with 14 bases between. The CDR3 loop reads CASAQGSEQYF. In DNA form, the CDR3 reads TGTGCCTCTGCCCAGGGAAGTGAGCAGTACTTC.